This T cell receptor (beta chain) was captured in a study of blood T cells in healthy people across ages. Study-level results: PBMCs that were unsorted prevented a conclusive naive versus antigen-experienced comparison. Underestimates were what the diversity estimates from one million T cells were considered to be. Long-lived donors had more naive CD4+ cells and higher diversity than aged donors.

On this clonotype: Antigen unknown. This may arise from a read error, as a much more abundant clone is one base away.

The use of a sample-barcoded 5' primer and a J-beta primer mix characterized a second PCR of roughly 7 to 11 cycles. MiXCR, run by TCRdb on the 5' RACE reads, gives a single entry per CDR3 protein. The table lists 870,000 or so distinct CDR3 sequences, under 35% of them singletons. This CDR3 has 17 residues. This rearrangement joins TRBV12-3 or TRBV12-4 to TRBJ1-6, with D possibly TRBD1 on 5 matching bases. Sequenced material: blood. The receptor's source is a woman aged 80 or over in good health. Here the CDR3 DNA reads TGTGCCAGCAGCCCCCGGGGGTTAGGTTCCTATAATTCACCCCCCCACTTT. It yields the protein CASSPRGLGSYNSPPHF.